The next 12 T cell receptor beta chains were all read from a single sample in a study of tumor-infiltrating lymphocytes in primary liver carcinoma. From roughly 500 ng total RNA, TCR beta cDNA was generated with a primer in the constant region. Slightly modified ARM-PCR with three nested multiplex PCR rounds yielded TCR beta libraries. Each of the first two PCR rounds ran approximately 9 cycles with TRBV1-TRBV30 forward and C-beta reverse primers. TCRdb processed the multiplex PCR reads anew with MiXCR; each CDR3 protein has one entry. Altogether about 180,000 distinct CDR3 sequences are present, 60% being singletons, with the ten largest covering 65% to 80%. RNA isolated from unsorted whole blood supplied the blood RNA, with germline DNA also extracted. Sequenced: peripheral blood. The receptor source for this set is a middle-aged man with primary liver carcinoma and hepatitis B virus infection.

To note about this clonotype: At one end the junction does not follow the germline gene, possibly because of a read error. This rearrangement joins TRBV11-2 to TRBJ2-3; 10 positions match TRBD2. There are 17 residues in the CDR3. Germline V gene sequence: CDR1 SGHAT, CDR2 FQNNGV. In DNA, the CDR3 is TGTGCGAGCAGCCCGCGGACTAGCGGTCAACACACGGATACGCAGTATTTT. This sequence encodes CASSPRTSGQHTDTQYF.

This chain joins TRBV6-1 and TRBJ1-5; unclear D gene. CDR3 length: 14 amino acids. CDR1 is MNHNS and CDR2 is SASEGT in the germline V gene. Trimming pared 3 bases from V and 3 bases from J, leaving 9 bases between. This CDR3 reads CASSEIIPNQPQHF. The CDR3 DNA sequence: TGTGCCAGCAGTGAGATAATACCCAATCAGCCCCAGCATTTT.

There are a few counts of this clonotype. An end of the junction differs from the germline gene, which may be a read error. The V call is TRBV11-2, the J call TRBJ2-2; TRBD2 might be the D (5 bases). The CDR3 spans 15 residues. Germline CDR1 is SGHAT and CDR2 is FQNNGV. The CDR3 DNA sequence: TGTGCCAGCAACTTAAGAGAAGTTGTCGCCGGGGAGCTGTTCTTT. Its protein is CASNLREVVAGELFF.

This chain joins TRBV7-9 and TRBJ2-7, with D possibly matching TRBD2 (5 bases). The CDR3 is made up of 14 amino acids. Germline V lookup: CDR1 SEHNR, CDR2 FQNEAQ (reference sequence). Trimming removed 9 bases from V and 7 bases from J, with 22 bases in between. This CDR3 reads CASSPPRGGYEQYF. CDR3 nucleotides: TGTGCCAGTAGCCCCCCCCGGGGTGGGTATGAGCAGTACTTC.

This clonotype appeared a few times. V gene TRBV29-1 combines with J gene TRBJ1-2; weak D call: TRBD1 (5 bases). V gave up 3 bases and J gave up 8 bases, with 22 bases separating them. The CDR3 consists of 15 residues. Germline V gene sequence: CDR1 SQVTM, CDR2 ANQGSEA. The CDR3 region has the DNA TGCAGCGTTGAGGAGTACGGGACCCCGGGGGAGGGCTACACCTTC. Amino acid sequence: CSVEEYGTPGEGYTF.

This clonotype has just a few counts. The rearrangement uses TRBV6-5 and TRBJ1-2; TRBD1 is a possible D gene (6 bases). V was shortened by 5 bases and J by 5 bases, with 18 bases between the two germline ends. In germline, CDR1 is MNHEY, CDR2 SVGAGI. The CDR3 totals 15 residues. The CDR3 sequence is CASSPGGALKYGYTF. In DNA, the CDR3 is TGTGCCAGCAGTCCGGGGGGGGCGCTTAAGTATGGCTACACCTTC.

This clonotype was found a few times. The chain carries TRBV6-5 and TRBJ1-6; perhaps TRBD1 as D (6 bases). Trimming stripped 6 bases from V and 7 bases from J, with 19 bases between. This CDR3 spans 16 amino acids. CDR1 and CDR2 (germline): MNHEY, SVGAGI. CDR3 residues: CASSRTAQGRNSPLHF. Here the CDR3 DNA reads TGTGCCAGCAGCCGAACAGCCCAGGGGAGGAATTCACCCCTCCACTTT.

This clonotype occurred a few times. V and J are TRBV29-1 and TRBJ1-1; D might be TRBD1 (6 bases). The CDR3 is 14 residues long. Trimming stripped 5 bases from V and 2 bases from J, with 15 bases between. Germline assignment: CDR1 SQVTM and CDR2 ANQGSEA. Here the CDR3 reads CSVLSYRVNTEAFF. The DNA of the CDR3 is TGCAGCGTTCTCTCGTACAGGGTTAACACTGAAGCTTTCTTT.

On this clonotype itself: The CDR3 does not close with the conserved phenylalanine or tryptophan, likely indicating a read error. The chain links TRBV6-6 to TRBJ2-3; 7 bases fit TRBD1. From germline, CDR1 is MNHNY and CDR2 SVGAGI (reference sequence). The V gene end was trimmed by 2 bases and the J gene end by 1 base; junction bases not matched to a gene: 3. The CDR3 consists of 15 residues. The CDR3 coding sequence is TGTGCCAGCAGTTACGAGGGGGCAGGCACAGATACGCAGTATTTG. Its translation is CASSYEGAGTDTQYL.

As concerns this clonotype: A read error is possible here, since a much larger clone lies one base away. The V and J genes are TRBV4-1 and TRBJ2-7, with D uncertain. The CDR3 sequence is 13 residues long. Germline loops: CDR1 MGHRA, CDR2 YSYEKL. The V and J ends lost 2 bases and 3 bases respectively, with 8 bases between them. The CDR3 is CASSQNLHYEQYF. The CDR3 DNA is TGCGCCAGCAGCCAAAATCTGCACTACGAGCAGTACTTC.

In its sample, this clonotype was seen once. The chain links TRBV12-3 or TRBV12-4 to TRBJ2-1; D is tentatively TRBD1 or TRBD2 (6 bases each). Trimming pared 7 bases from V and 7 bases from J, leaving 14 bases between. The CDR3 covers 13 residues. The CDR3 is CASTRRGINEQFF. CDR3 nucleotides: TGTGCCAGCACCCGGAGGGGGATTAATGAGCAGTTCTTC.

The chain couples TRBV29-1 to TRBJ2-3; D is perhaps TRBD2 (5 bases). Trimming stripped 0 bases from V and 6 bases from J, with 10 bases between. The germline gives CDR1 SQVTM, CDR2 ANQGSEA. The CDR3 sequence is 13 residues long. The CDR3 region is CSVEEGVGDTQYF. The CDR3 DNA is TGCAGCGTTGAAGAGGGAGTGGGGGATACGCAGTATTTT.